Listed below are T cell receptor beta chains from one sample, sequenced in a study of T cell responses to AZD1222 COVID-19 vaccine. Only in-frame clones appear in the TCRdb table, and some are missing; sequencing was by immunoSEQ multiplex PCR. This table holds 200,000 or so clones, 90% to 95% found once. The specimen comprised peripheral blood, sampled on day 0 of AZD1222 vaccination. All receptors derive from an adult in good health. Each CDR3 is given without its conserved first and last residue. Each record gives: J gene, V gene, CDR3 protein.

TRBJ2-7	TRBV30	AWSVNPTGAGQY
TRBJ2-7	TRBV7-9	ASSSGGGTEQY
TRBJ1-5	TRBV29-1	SVGWGGNQPQH
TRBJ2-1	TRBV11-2	ASSLDQRSYNEQF
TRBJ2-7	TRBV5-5	ASSLEVSSYEQY
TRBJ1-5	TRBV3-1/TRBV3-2	ASSRSPSSNQPQH
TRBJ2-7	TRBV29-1	SVELRDRDLYEQY
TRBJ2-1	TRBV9	ASSVRSGRDNEQF
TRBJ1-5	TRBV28	ASSQNQPQH
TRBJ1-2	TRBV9	ASSVATGNYGYT
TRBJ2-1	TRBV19	ASRGRSEALAGDLDEQF
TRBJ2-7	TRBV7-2	ASSKLAGEFYEQY
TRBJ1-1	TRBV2	ASRRRTGGDTEAF
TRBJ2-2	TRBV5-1	ASSLAVRSPGLAGLNTGELF
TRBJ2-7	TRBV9	ASSPRGVTYEQY
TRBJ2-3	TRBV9	ASSLGRASTDTQY
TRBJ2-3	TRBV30	AWSVSGGSTDTQY
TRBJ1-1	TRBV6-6	ASSYSQGHAEAF
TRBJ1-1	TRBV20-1	SARAGTEAF
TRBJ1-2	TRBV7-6	ASSLGRDYYGYT
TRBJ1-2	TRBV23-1	ASCPNRGEGPGGYT
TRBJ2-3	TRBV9	ASSVGGMADTQY
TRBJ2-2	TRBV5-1	ASSPGPSNTGELF
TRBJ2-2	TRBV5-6	ASSLGGRDYTTNTGELF
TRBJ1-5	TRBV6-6	ASSYRGGVSNQPQH
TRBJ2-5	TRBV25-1	ASSPPTGTGGLETQY
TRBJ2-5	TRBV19	ASSKGPQGRFETQY
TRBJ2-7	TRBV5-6	ASSLGATYYEQY
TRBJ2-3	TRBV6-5	ASLLRGADTDTQY
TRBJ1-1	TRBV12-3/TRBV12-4	ASSLPANTEAF
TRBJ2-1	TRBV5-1	ASSYAGTSASQSYNEQF
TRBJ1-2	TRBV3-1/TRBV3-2	ASSPTGKSGGYT
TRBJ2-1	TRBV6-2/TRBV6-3	ASSYVTVSNEQF
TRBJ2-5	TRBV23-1	ASSQGSGGWGVQETQY
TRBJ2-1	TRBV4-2	ASSHEAGDLGEQF
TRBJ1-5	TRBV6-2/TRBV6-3	ASSATGGYSNQPQH
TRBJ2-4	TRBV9	ASSVGGLAKNIQY
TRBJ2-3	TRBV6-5	ASSYSRGEGTDTQY
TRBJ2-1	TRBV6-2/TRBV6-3	ASSSSDNEQF
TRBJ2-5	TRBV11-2	ASSLAGNQETQY
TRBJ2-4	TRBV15	ATSQVGGGKNIQY
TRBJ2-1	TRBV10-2	ASSDPIAGGPRDEQF